Presented here are 5 T cell receptor beta chains from one specimen sequenced in a study of control samples from healthy donors and cancer patients. Repertoires were generated with immunoSEQ multiplex PCR, while TCRdb's copy carries only in-frame clones and drops some. The repertoire holds around 150,000 clones, with roughly 90% as singletons. The sample was blood. The receptors originated from a young man in good health.

This clone was seen more than once but under ten times. The chain carries TRBV15 and TRBJ1-5; D may be TRBD1 (6 bases). Trimming took 10 bases from V and 5 from J, leaving 15 bases between them. The CDR3 is 13 amino acids. In germline, CDR1 is LNHNV, CDR2 YYDKDF (reference sequence). CDR3 nucleotide sequence: TGTGCCAGCGGACAGAGCCTCGATCAGCCCCAGCATTTT. It is translated as CASGQSLDQPQHF. The variable domain in full, completed from reference TRBV15 and TRBJ1-5, reads DAMVIQNPRYQVTQFGKPVTLSCSQTLNHNVMYWYQQKSSQAPKLLFHYYDKDFNNEADTPDNFQSRRPNTSFCFLDIRSPGLGDTAMYLCASGQSLDQPQHFGDGTRLSIL.

The gene calls are TRBV7-9 and TRBJ2-5; 7 nucleotides agree with TRBD2. The J segment lost 0 bases and the V segment lost 1 base, leaving 5 bases of the junction unmatched. The CDR3 is made up of 16 amino acids. Germline lookup yields CDR1 SEHNR and CDR2 FQNEAQ (reference sequence). The CDR3 is CASSLGEAGYQETQYF. DNA of the CDR3: TGTGCCAGCAGCTTAGGGGAAGCGGGGTACCAAGAGACCCAGTACTTC.

The chain has TRBV27 and TRBJ2-1; TRBD1 matches at 8 bases. With 6 bases clipped from V and 5 bases from J, the junction kept 9 bases outside the gene matches. CDR3 size: 15 residues. CDR1 MNHEY and CDR2 SMNVEV come from the germline V gene (reference sequence). DNA of the CDR3: TGTGCCAGCAGCCCAGACAGGGGAAGGGACAATGAGCAGTTCTTC. Translating gives CASSPDRGRDNEQFF.

The chain has TRBV24-1 and TRBJ1-4; perhaps TRBD1 as D (5 bases). CDR1 is KGHDR and CDR2 is SFDVKD in the germline V gene. V was trimmed by 4 bases and J by 8 bases, leaving 16 bases between them. The CDR3 consists of 15 residues. CDR3 nucleotide sequence: TGTGCCACCAGTGACCGACCTGGGGCTAGCGAAAAACTGTTTTTT. Its protein is CATSDRPGASEKLFF.

The chain is built from TRBV2 and TRBJ1-1; D perhaps matches TRBD1 (5 bases). This CDR3 spans 14 amino acids. V lost 3 bases and J lost 4, with 12 bases in between. The germline V gene encodes CDR1 SNHLY and CDR2 FYNNEI. The CDR3 sequence: CASSDQGRSTEAFF. The DNA for the CDR3 is TGTGCCAGCAGTGACCAGGGTCGCAGCACTGAAGCTTTCTTT. The whole variable domain, remainder taken from reference TRBV2 and TRBJ1-1, is EPEVTQTPSHQVTQMGQEVILRCVPISNHLYFYWYRQILGQKVEFLVSFYNNEISEKSEIFDDQFSVERPDGSNFTLKIRSTKLEDSAMYFCASSDQGRSTEAFFGQGTRLTVV.